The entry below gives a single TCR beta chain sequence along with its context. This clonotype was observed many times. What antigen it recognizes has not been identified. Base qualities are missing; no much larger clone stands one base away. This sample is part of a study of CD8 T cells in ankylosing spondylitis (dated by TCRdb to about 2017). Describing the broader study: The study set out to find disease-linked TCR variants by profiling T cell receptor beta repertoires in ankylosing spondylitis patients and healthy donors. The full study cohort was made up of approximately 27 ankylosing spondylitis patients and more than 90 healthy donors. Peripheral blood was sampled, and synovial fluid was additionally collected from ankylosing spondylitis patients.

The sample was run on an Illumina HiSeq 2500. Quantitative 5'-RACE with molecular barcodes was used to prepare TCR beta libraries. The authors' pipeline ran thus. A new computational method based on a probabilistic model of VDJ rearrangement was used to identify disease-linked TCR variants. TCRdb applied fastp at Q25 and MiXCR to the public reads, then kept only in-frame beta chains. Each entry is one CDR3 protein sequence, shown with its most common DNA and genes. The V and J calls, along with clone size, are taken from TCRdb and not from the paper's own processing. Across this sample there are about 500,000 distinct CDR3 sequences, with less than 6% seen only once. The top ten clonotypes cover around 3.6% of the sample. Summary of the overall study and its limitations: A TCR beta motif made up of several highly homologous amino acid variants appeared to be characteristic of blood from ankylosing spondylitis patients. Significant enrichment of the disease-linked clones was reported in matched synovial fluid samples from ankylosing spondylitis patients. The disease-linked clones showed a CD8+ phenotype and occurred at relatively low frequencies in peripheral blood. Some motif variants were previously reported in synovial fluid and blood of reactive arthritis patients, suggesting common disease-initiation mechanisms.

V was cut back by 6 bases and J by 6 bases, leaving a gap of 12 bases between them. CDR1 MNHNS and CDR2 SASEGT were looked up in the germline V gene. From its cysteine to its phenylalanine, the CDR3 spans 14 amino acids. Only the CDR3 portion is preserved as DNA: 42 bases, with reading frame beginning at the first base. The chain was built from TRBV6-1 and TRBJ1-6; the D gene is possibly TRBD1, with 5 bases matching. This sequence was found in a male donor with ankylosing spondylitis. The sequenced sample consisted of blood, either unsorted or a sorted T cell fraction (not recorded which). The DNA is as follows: TGTGCCAGCAGGATAGGGACGGTTAATTCACCCCTCCACTTT. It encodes CASRIGTVNSPLHF.